This entry describes one T cell receptor beta chain. These data belong to a study of CD8 T cells in Susac syndrome. This CDR3 has 11 residues. Germline loops: CDR1 SEHNR, CDR2 FQNEAQ (reference sequence). The V and J ends lost 4 bases and 6 bases respectively, with 6 bases between them. Those who served as multiple sclerosis controls were treatment-naive patients with stable or active relapsing-remitting disease. Both CD4+ and CD8+ T cells were negatively isolated, and TEMRA cells underwent FACS enrichment. With random hexamers, reverse transcription was performed on about 0.5 to 1 ug of RNA. With immunoSEQ multiplex PCR, TCR beta CDR3 was amplified across 54 Vbeta and 13 Jbeta. One entry per CDR3 protein, called by TCRdb with MiXCR from the immunoSEQ multiplex PCR reads. The sample lists about 180,000 distinct CDR3 sequences, 90% to 96% occurring once.

This TCR was sampled from a human donor with multiple sclerosis. The V call is TRBV7-9, the J call TRBJ1-2; no firm D call. Sequencing used CD4+ T cells from PBMCs. The CDR3 loop is CASSSQDGYTF. The CDR3 DNA reads as TGTGCCAGCAGCTCCCAGGATGGCTACACCTTC.